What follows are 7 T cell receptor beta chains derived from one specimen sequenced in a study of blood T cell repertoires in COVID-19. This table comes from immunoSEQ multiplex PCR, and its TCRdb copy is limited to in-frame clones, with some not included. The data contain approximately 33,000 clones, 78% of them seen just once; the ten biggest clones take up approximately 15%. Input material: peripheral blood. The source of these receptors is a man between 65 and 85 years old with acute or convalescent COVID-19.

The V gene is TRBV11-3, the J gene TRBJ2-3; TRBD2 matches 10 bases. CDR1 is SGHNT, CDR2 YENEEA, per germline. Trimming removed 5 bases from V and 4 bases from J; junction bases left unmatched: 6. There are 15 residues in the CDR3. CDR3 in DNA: TGTGCCAGCAGCCTCCTAGCGGGAGCGTCAGATACGCAGTATTTT. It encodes CASSLLAGASDTQYF. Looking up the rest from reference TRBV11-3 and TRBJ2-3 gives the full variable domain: EAGVVQSPRYKIIEKKQPVAFWCNPISGHNTLYWYLQNLGQGPELLIRYENEEAVDDSQLPKDRFSAERLKGVDSTLKIQPAELGDSAVYLCASSLLAGASDTQYFGPGTRLTVL.

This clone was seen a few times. CDR3 in amino acids: CAISRTGESEAFF. DNA for the CDR3: TGTGCCATCAGCCGGACAGGGGAGTCTGAAGCTTTCTTT. The chain combines TRBV10-3 with TRBJ1-1; 9 bases are shared with TRBD1. The germline V gene has CDR1 ENHRY and CDR2 SYGVKD. V trimming: 6 bases; J trimming: 6 bases; junction bases outside the gene matches: 5. This CDR3 spans 13 amino acids.

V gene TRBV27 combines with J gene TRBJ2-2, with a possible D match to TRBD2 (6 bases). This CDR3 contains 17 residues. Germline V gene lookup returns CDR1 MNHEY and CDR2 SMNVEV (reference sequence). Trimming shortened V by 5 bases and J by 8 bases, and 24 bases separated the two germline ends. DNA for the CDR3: TGTGCCAGCAGTAGAAAATCCGGGACTCCCGGTTCGGGGGAGCTGTTTTTT. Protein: CASSRKSGTPGSGELFF.

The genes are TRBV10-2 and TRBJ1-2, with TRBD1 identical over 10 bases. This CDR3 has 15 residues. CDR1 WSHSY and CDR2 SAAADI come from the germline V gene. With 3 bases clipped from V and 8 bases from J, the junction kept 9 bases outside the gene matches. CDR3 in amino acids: CASSDTGTGVGGYTF. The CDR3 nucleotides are TGCGCCAGCAGTGATACCGGGACAGGGGTTGGAGGCTACACCTTC.

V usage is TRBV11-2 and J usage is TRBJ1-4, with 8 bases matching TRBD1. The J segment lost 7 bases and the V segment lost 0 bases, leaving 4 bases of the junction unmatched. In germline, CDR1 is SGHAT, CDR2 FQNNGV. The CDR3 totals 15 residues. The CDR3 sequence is CASSLDRTGTEKLFF. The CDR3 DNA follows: TGTGCCAGCAGCTTAGATCGGACAGGGACTGAAAAACTGTTTTTT.

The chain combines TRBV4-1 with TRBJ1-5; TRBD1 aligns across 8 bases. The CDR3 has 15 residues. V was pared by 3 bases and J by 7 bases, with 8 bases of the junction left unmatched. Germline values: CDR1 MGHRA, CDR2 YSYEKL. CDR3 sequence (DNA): TGCGCCAGCAGCCAGAACGGACAGGGAGACCAGCCCCAGCATTTT. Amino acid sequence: CASSQNGQGDQPQHF.

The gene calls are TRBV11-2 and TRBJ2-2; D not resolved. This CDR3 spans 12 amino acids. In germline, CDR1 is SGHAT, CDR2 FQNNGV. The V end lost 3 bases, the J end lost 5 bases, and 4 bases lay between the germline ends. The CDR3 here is CASSFGTGELFF. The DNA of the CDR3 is TGTGCCAGCAGCTTCGGGACCGGGGAGCTGTTTTTT. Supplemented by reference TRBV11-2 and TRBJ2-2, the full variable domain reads EAGVAQSPRYKIIEKRQSVAFWCNPISGHATLYWYQQILGQGPKLLIQFQNNGVVDDSQLPKDRFSAERLKGVDSTLKIQPAKLEDSAVYLCASSFGTGELFFGEGSRLTVL.